The next 28 T cell receptor beta chains were all read from a single sample in a study of cytomegalovirus exposure and HLA in healthy donors. Generated by immunoSEQ multiplex PCR, the TCRdb table keeps only in-frame clones and is missing some. Of around 190,000 clones in the sample, around nine tenths were seen once. The source material was PBMCs. These receptor sequences come from a man aged 25-45 years in good health and CMV-seropositive.

This chain joins TRBV30 and TRBJ1-1, with D perhaps matching TRBD1 (5 bases). The ends were cut back, 4 bases at V and 1 base at J, with 13 bases in the middle. The CDR3 runs 14 residues. The V gene's germline CDR1 is GTSNPN and CDR2 SVGIG (reference sequence). The CDR3: CAWTYGGANTEAFF. The CDR3 DNA is TGTGCCTGGACTTACGGGGGAGCGAACACTGAAGCTTTCTTT.

CDR3 residues: CASRPLGGPEEPQHF. CDR3 sequence (DNA): TGTGCCAGTAGGCCCTTGGGGGGACCGGAGGAGCCCCAGCATTTT. V gene TRBV19 combines with J gene TRBJ1-5; D perhaps matches TRBD1 (5 bases). The CDR3 has 15 amino acids. Looked up from germline, CDR1 is LNHDA and CDR2 is SQIVND (reference sequence). The V end lost 6 bases, the J end lost 8 bases, and 20 bases lay between the germline ends.

This chain uses TRBV5-4 with TRBJ1-2; possible D gene TRBD1, 5 bases. This CDR3 spans 12 amino acids. Looked up from germline, CDR1 is SGHNT and CDR2 is YYREEE (reference sequence). V lost 0 bases, J lost 10 bases, and 10 bases lay in between. CDR3 coding DNA: TGTGCCAGCAGCTTGGTATCCAGGGACTACACCTTC. This gives the protein CASSLVSRDYTF.

With respect to this clone: At one end, the junction sequence differs from germline, possibly due to a read error. This rearrangement joins TRBV7-7 to TRBJ2-1, with 9 nucleotides matching TRBD2. Germline lookup yields CDR1 SSHAT and CDR2 FNYEAQ (reference sequence). This CDR3 comprises 15 residues. CDR3 sequence: CASSFQLAGPNEQFF. The CDR3, as DNA: TGTGCTAGCAGCTTTCAACTAGCGGGTCCCAATGAGCAGTTCTTC.

The rearrangement uses TRBV27 and TRBJ2-1; D call uncertain. Trimming removed 0 bases at V and 5 bases at J, with 14 bases between. The germline CDR1 and CDR2 sequences are MNHEY and SMNVEV (reference sequence). This CDR3 is 16 amino acids long. The CDR3 DNA reads as TGTGCCAGCAGTTTATCAGTCCTACCTAAACACAATGAGCAGTTCTTC. Translating it yields CASSLSVLPKHNEQFF.

The V call is TRBV6-5, the J call TRBJ2-7; 9 nucleotides agree with TRBD1. Losses at the gene ends were 6 bases for V and 5 bases for J; bases not matched to a gene: 8. This CDR3 contains 14 residues. Germline CDR1 MNHEY, CDR2 SVGAGI. The CDR3 DNA sequence: TGTGCCAGCAGAGCCGGGACAGGGATCCACGAGCAGTACTTC. Translating gives CASRAGTGIHEQYF.

This chain links TRBV5-5 with TRBJ2-7; D is unclear. Deletions cut 4 bases from V and 3 bases from J, with 17 bases between. This CDR3 has 15 residues. Germline V gives CDR1 SGHKS, CDR2 YYEKEE (reference sequence). CDR3 residues: CASSQYIVSSYEQYF. In DNA form, the CDR3 reads TGTGCCAGCAGCCAGTATATAGTTTCCAGCTACGAGCAGTACTTC. The variable domain in full, with the rest retrieved from reference TRBV5-5 and TRBJ2-7, is DAGVTQSPTHLIKTRGQQVTLRCSPISGHKSVSWYQQVLGQGPQFIFQYYEKEERGRGNFPDRFSARQFPNYSSELNVNALLLGDSALYLCASSQYIVSSYEQYFGPGTRLTVT.

A word on this clone: The same CDR3 also results from other DNA sequences found in this sample. V gene TRBV19 combines with J gene TRBJ1-2; TRBD1 is a possible D gene (5 bases). The CDR3 totals 15 residues. Germline lookup yields CDR1 LNHDA and CDR2 SQIVND (reference sequence). Trimming took 5 bases from V and 4 from J, leaving 17 bases between them. The DNA for the CDR3 is TGTGCCAGTAGTCTTAGCGCGACAGCCAGCTATGGCTACACCTTC. This gives the protein CASSLSATASYGYTF.

The rearrangement links TRBV9 to TRBJ2-7; perhaps TRBD1 as D (5 bases). V was shortened by 0 bases and J by 0 bases, with 13 bases between the two germline ends. Per germline, CDR1 SGDLS and CDR2 YYNGEE. This CDR3 region has 16 residues. CDR3 loop: CASSVGGHPFSYEQYF. CDR3 nucleotide sequence: TGTGCCAGCAGCGTAGGTGGACACCCTTTCTCCTACGAGCAGTACTTC.

This chain uses TRBV5-1 with TRBJ2-7; a weak D match, TRBD1 (7 bases). Trimming pared 4 bases from V and 3 bases from J, leaving 17 bases between. CDR3 length: 15 residues. The germline gives CDR1 SGHRS, CDR2 YFSETQ. The CDR3 reads CASSHPQGGLYEQYF. The CDR3 DNA is TGCGCCAGCAGCCATCCGCAGGGGGGCCTCTACGAGCAGTACTTC. The full variable domain, in which reference TRBV5-1 and TRBJ2-7 provide the parts outside the CDR3, is KAGVTQTPRYLIKTRGQQVTLSCSPISGHRSVSWYQQTPGQGLQFLFEYFSETQRNKGNFPGRFSGRQFSNSRSEMNVSTLELGDSALYLCASSHPQGGLYEQYFGPGTRLTVT.

The DNA for the CDR3 is TGTGCCAGCAGTTACTCTGCCAGCCACACTGAAGCTTTCTTT. Its translation: CASSYSASHTEAFF. The chain combines TRBV6-5 with TRBJ1-1; no definite D call. The CDR3 has 14 amino acids. The germline V gene has CDR1 MNHEY and CDR2 SVGAGI. The V end lost 0 bases, the J end lost 3 bases, and 8 bases lay between the germline ends.

V and J are TRBV6-1 and TRBJ2-7; weak D call: TRBD2 (5 bases). CDR3 length: 13 amino acids. V was pared by 7 bases and J by 3 bases, with 13 bases between. The V gene's germline CDR1 is MNHNS and CDR2 SASEGT. This CDR3 is CASTVASSYEQYF. DNA for the CDR3: TGTGCCAGCACCGTGGCTAGCAGCTACGAGCAGTACTTC.

The V gene is TRBV28, the J gene TRBJ1-2; D remains unclear. V dropped 6 bases and J dropped 6 bases, with 11 bases sitting between them. Germline V gene lookup returns CDR1 MDHEN and CDR2 SYDVKM. The CDR3 covers 12 residues. In DNA, the CDR3 is TGTGCCAGCAGATACACGACGAATGGCTACACCTTC. This sequence encodes CASRYTTNGYTF.

The chain combines TRBV6-1 with TRBJ1-5; 11 positions match TRBD1. Germline-derived CDR1 and CDR2 are MNHNS and SASEGT. J was trimmed by 7 bases and V by 2 bases; bases with no gene match: 10. The CDR3 runs 17 residues. The CDR3 DNA reads TGTGCCAGCAGTGAAAAGCCCCGGGACAGGGGGAGACAGCCCCAGCATTTT. Translation gives CASSEKPRDRGRQPQHF.

The genes are TRBV9 and TRBJ1-2, with D perhaps TRBD1 (5 bases). V lost 3 bases and J lost 5, with 23 bases in between. The V gene's germline CDR1 is SGDLS and CDR2 YYNGEE. This CDR3 contains 17 residues. The CDR3, as DNA: TGTGCCAGCAGCGGGGGGGTCCCGGAAGGTCAGTTTTATGGCTACACCTTC. This codes for CASSGGVPEGQFYGYTF.

The chain carries TRBV6-5 and TRBJ1-2; no clear D gene. Deletions cut 0 bases from V and 1 base from J, with 9 bases between. Germline V gene data show CDR1 as MNHEY and CDR2 as SVGAGI. The CDR3 has 15 amino acids. CDR3 residues: CASSYSRWFNYGYTF. Here the CDR3 DNA reads TGTGCCAGCAGTTACTCGAGGTGGTTTAACTATGGCTACACCTTC.

J is TRBJ2-6 and V is TRBV19, with 7 bases fitting TRBD1. Germline values: CDR1 LNHDA, CDR2 SQIVND (reference sequence). The CDR3 is 16 residues long. V was clipped by 6 bases and J by 4 bases; unmatched bases: 9. As DNA, the CDR3 is TGTGCCAGTAGCTCCACAACAGGGGTGGGGGCCAACGTCCTGACTTTC. Its protein product is CASSSTTGVGANVLTF.

To note about this clone: In the same sample, other DNA sequences code for this CDR3. The CDR3: CSVEGQANTEAFF. The CDR3 nucleotides are TGCAGCGTTGAGGGGCAGGCGAACACTGAAGCTTTCTTT. The chain is built from TRBV29-1 and TRBJ1-1; weak D call: TRBD1 (5 bases). The CDR3 is made up of 13 amino acids. Per the germline V gene, CDR1 is SQVTM and CDR2 is ANQGSEA. V lost 3 bases and J 1 base, leaving 9 bases between the germline ends. The full variable domain, with the rest looked up from reference TRBV29-1 and TRBJ1-1, is SAVISQKPSRDICQRGTSLTIQCQVDSQVTMMFWYRQQPGQSLTLIATANQGSEATYESGFVIDKFPISRPNLTFSTLTVSNMSPEDSSIYLCSVEGQANTEAFFGQGTRLTVV.

This chain joins TRBV2 and TRBJ1-4, with D hard to call. Germline lookup yields CDR1 SNHLY and CDR2 FYNNEI. Deletions cut 10 bases from V and 3 bases from J, with 12 bases between. CDR3 length equals 13 residues. CDR3 in amino acids: CATRWQSNEKLFF. CDR3 in DNA: TGTGCCACCAGGTGGCAGTCTAATGAAAAACTGTTTTTT.

The V gene is TRBV13, the J gene TRBJ2-4; no clear D. The ends were cut back, 1 base at V and 9 bases at J, with 10 bases in the middle. CDR1 is PRHDT, CDR2 FYEKMQ, per germline (reference sequence). The CDR3 is 13 residues long. The CDR3 coding sequence is TGTGCCAGCAGCTTAGAGACCAACCCCATTCAGTACTTC. Translation: CASSLETNPIQYF.

This clone was counted a few times. The CDR3 DNA is TGTGCCAGCAGCTTGTTGCCGGGGTCGAACACTGAAGCTTTCTTT. This sequence encodes CASSLLPGSNTEAFF. The rearrangement joins TRBV5-8 to TRBJ1-1; no firm D call. The CDR3 has 15 residues. The germline V gene has CDR1 SGHTS and CDR2 YDEGEE. V lost 1 base, J lost 1 base, and 11 bases lay in between.

This clone was recorded a few times. The V call is TRBV6-5, the J call TRBJ1-6, with D uncertain. V gave up 5 bases and J gave up 1 base, with 6 bases separating them. The CDR3 is 14 amino acids. CDR1 MNHEY and CDR2 SVGAGI come from the germline V gene. CDR3: CASSPQSYNSPLHF. In DNA, the CDR3 is TGTGCCAGCAGTCCACAGTCCTATAATTCACCCCTCCACTTT.

The sample holds a few counts of this clone. This sequence joins TRBV6-5 and TRBJ1-1; D remains ambiguous. V was cut by 3 bases and J by 1 base, with 9 bases left in between. Germline V CDR1 and CDR2: MNHEY, SVGAGI. This CDR3 comprises 14 residues. The CDR3 coding sequence is TGTGCCAGCAGTTATGGGGAAGAGAACACTGAAGCTTTCTTT. This codes for CASSYGEENTEAFF.

The rearrangement joins TRBV29-1 to TRBJ2-1; 14 bases fit TRBD2. This CDR3 has 19 residues. Germline V gives CDR1 SQVTM, CDR2 ANQGSEA. V trimming: 3 bases; J trimming: 3 bases; junction bases outside the gene matches: 13. The CDR3 DNA sequence: TGCAGCGTTGAGGGCCACAGGCGGACTAGCGGGGGGTTCTACAATGAGCAGTTCTTC. Translating gives CSVEGHRRTSGGFYNEQFF.

The J gene is TRBJ1-2, the V gene TRBV7-2; D not certain. The CDR3 covers 15 residues. V lost 4 bases, J lost 7 bases, and 19 bases lay in between. Germline values: CDR1 SGHTA, CDR2 FQGNSA. CDR3 nucleotides: TGTGCCAGCAGCTCATCGACGGCGTATTATGGTGGCTACACCTTC. It translates to CASSSSTAYYGGYTF.

This clone turned up a few times. The chain recombines TRBV6-5 with TRBJ1-1; TRBD1 might be the D (5 bases). Per the germline V gene, CDR1 is MNHEY and CDR2 is SVGAGI. Trimming cost V 6 bases and J 7 bases, with 18 bases left between them. The CDR3 totals 14 residues. CDR3 DNA: TGTGCCAGCAGCCTCGGGACTCTAGCGGGTGAAGCTTTCTTT. Protein: CASSLGTLAGEAFF.

J is TRBJ1-6 and V is TRBV30; D call uncertain. V was cut by 4 bases and J by 2 bases, with 12 bases left in between. The CDR3 loop spans 15 amino acids. CDR1 and CDR2 from the germline V gene are GTSNPN and SVGIG (reference sequence). For the CDR3, the DNA is TGTGCCTGGAACGTCGACCGTGCCTATAATTCACCCCTCCACTTT. Translated: CAWNVDRAYNSPLHF.

This clone was seen just once. The rearrangement links TRBV6-5 to TRBJ2-7; no definite D call. V was trimmed by 6 bases and J by 6 bases, leaving 15 bases between them. There are 13 residues in the CDR3. Germline CDR1 is MNHEY and CDR2 is SVGAGI. In DNA, the CDR3 is TGTGCCAGCAGCCCACGACCGTCGTCCGAGCAGTACTTC. This encodes CASSPRPSSEQYF.